One sample yielded the 18 T cell receptor beta chains listed below, sequenced in a study of OX40 agonist ivuxolimab in advanced cancers. Using immunoSEQ multiplex PCR, the repertoire was profiled, and TCRdb retains in-frame clones only, with some absent. The profile covers roughly 73,000 clones, with 65% to 85% appearing a single time and about 1.1% taken by the ten largest. The sample consisted of CD4+ or CD8+ T cells sorted from blood, taken in a trial of the OX40 agonist ivuxolimab. Receptor source: an adult with an advanced solid tumor such as melanoma, head and neck, liver or kidney cancer.

The rearrangement uses TRBV5-5 and TRBJ2-3; D gene ambiguous. The ends were cut back, 0 bases at V and 1 base at J, with 6 bases in the middle. Germline CDR1 is SGHKS and CDR2 is YYEKEE (reference sequence). The CDR3 length is 14 residues. CDR3 residues: CASSLAPGTDTQYF. The CDR3, as DNA: TGTGCCAGCAGCTTGGCCCCGGGCACAGATACGCAGTATTTT.

The J gene is TRBJ2-7, the V gene TRBV7-2; 8 positions agree with TRBD1. V lost 2 bases and J lost 4; bases outside the gene matches: 10. The CDR3 has 16 amino acids. CDR1 is SGHTA, CDR2 FQGNSA, per germline. DNA for the CDR3: TGTGCCAGCAGCTTACAGGGACAGGTGAGCAAGTACGAGCAGTACTTC. Translating gives CASSLQGQVSKYEQYF. Looking up the rest from reference TRBV7-2 and TRBJ2-7 gives the full variable domain: GAGVSQSPSNKVTEKGKDVELRCDPISGHTALYWYRQSLGQGLEFLIYFQGNSAPDKSGLPSDRFSAERTGGSVSTLTIQRTQQEDSAVYLCASSLQGQVSKYEQYFGPGTRLTVT.

The chain uses TRBV15 and TRBJ1-2, with 7 nucleotides matching TRBD1. The J segment lost 7 bases and the V segment lost 5 bases, leaving 22 bases of the junction unmatched. The CDR3 length is 18 residues. From germline, CDR1 is LNHNV and CDR2 YYDKDF (reference sequence). CDR3 region: CATSGGTRRRQGRGGYTF. For the CDR3, the DNA is TGTGCCACCAGCGGTGGAACAAGAAGGAGACAGGGAAGGGGTGGCTACACCTTC.

The V gene is TRBV30, the J gene TRBJ2-3; tentative D call: TRBD2 (6 bases). Germline CDR1 is GTSNPN and CDR2 is SVGIG (reference sequence). The CDR3 runs to 13 residues. Trimming left V 0 bases short and J 4 bases short, with 8 bases between. CDR3 in DNA: TGTGCCTGGAGTGTAGCGGGTGCAGATACGCAGTATTTT. Its translation: CAWSVAGADTQYF.

This chain links TRBV6-1 with TRBJ1-5; maybe TRBD1 (5 bases). The CDR3 runs to 15 residues. Trimming pared 4 bases from V and 0 bases from J, leaving 10 bases between. The germline CDR1 and CDR2 sequences are MNHNS and SASEGT. The CDR3 coding sequence is TGTGCCAGCAGTGGGGACGGATATAGCAATCAGCCCCAGCATTTT. Translation gives CASSGDGYSNQPQHF.

The gene calls are TRBV18 and TRBJ1-2; 7 bases are shared with TRBD1. V lost 3 bases to trimming and J lost 0 bases; unmatched junction nucleotides: 13. Germline CDR1 KGHSH, CDR2 LQKENI. There are 18 residues in the CDR3. The CDR3 loop reads CASSPAKGQRRTNYGYTF. In DNA form, the CDR3 reads TGTGCCAGCTCACCGGCTAAGGGACAGAGAAGGACTAACTATGGCTACACCTTC.

The rearrangement links TRBV7-9 to TRBJ2-7; TRBD1 agrees at 10 bases. The CDR3 covers 18 residues. Looked up from germline, CDR1 is SEHNR and CDR2 is FQNEAQ (reference sequence). The V gene end was trimmed by 5 bases and the J gene end by 0 bases; junction bases not matched to a gene: 13. For the CDR3, the DNA is TGTGCCAGCAGCCCCGCCGGGACAGGGGCCGTAAGCTCCTACGAGCAGTACTTC. It encodes CASSPAGTGAVSSYEQYF.

This rearrangement joins TRBV6-1 to TRBJ2-7; D possibly matches TRBD1 or TRBD2 (5 bases each). This CDR3 spans 14 amino acids. Trimming left V 10 bases short and J 3 bases short, with 19 bases between. The germline V gene encodes CDR1 MNHNS and CDR2 SASEGT. Written as DNA, the CDR3 is TGTGCCAATCCCTTGGTGGGGGTCGACTACGAGCAGTACTTC. Residues: CANPLVGVDYEQYF.

The chain carries TRBV7-2 and TRBJ2-3; the match to TRBD2 covers 8 bases. Germline-derived CDR1 and CDR2 are SGHTA and FQGNSA. V was clipped by 5 bases and J by 0 bases; unmatched bases: 7. This CDR3 spans 16 amino acids. CDR3 protein: CASSPRGGVSTDTQYF. The CDR3 coding sequence is TGTGCCAGCAGCCCCCGGGGGGGGGTGAGCACAGATACGCAGTATTTT.

This clone was seen only once. V gene TRBV6-4 combines with J gene TRBJ1-5; the D is unclear. The CDR3 has 17 amino acids. V lost 3 bases and J 4 bases, leaving 19 bases between the germline ends. Germline CDR1 MRHNA, CDR2 SNTAGT. The CDR3 sequence: CASSEIVGLLKNQPQHF. In nucleotides, the CDR3 is TGTGCCAGCAGTGAGATAGTGGGGTTACTCAAGAATCAGCCCCAGCATTTT.

The chain uses TRBV7-2 and TRBJ2-3, with 12 nucleotides matching TRBD2. Germline V CDR1 and CDR2: SGHTA, FQGNSA. There are 19 residues in the CDR3. The ends lost 2 bases at V and 0 bases at J; junction bases unmatched: 9. The CDR3 coding sequence is TGTGCCAGCAGCTTACTTTTGCTAGCGGGGGGGCCGAGCACAGATACGCAGTATTTT. Translation gives CASSLLLLAGGPSTDTQYF.

The chain links TRBV15 to TRBJ1-5; D is ambiguous. CDR1 is LNHNV, CDR2 YYDKDF, per germline (reference sequence). V shed 2 bases and J shed 4 bases, with 3 bases lying between them. The CDR3 totals 12 residues. The CDR3 reads CATSRPNQPQHF. In DNA form, the CDR3 reads TGTGCCACCAGCAGACCTAATCAGCCCCAGCATTTT.

V is TRBV14 and J is TRBJ2-7; TRBD2 agrees at 9 bases. The V and J ends lost 4 bases and 5 bases, in that order; junction bases with no gene match: 12. The length of the CDR3 is 16 residues. Germline V gene lookup returns CDR1 SGHDN and CDR2 FVKESK. CDR3 region: CASSLLGLSGGNEQYF. The CDR3 DNA reads as TGTGCCAGCAGCCTACTGGGATTAAGCGGGGGGAACGAGCAGTACTTC.

This clone is deemed medium-sized. The genes are TRBV6-5 and TRBJ1-3; no reliable D call. Germline values: CDR1 MNHEY, CDR2 SVGAGI. This CDR3 is 13 amino acids long. V was cut by 0 bases and J by 7 bases, with 7 bases left in between. The CDR3 sequence: CASSYSSRNTIYF. In nucleotides, the CDR3 is TGTGCCAGCAGTTACTCGAGTCGGAACACCATATATTTT.

This rearrangement joins TRBV27 to TRBJ1-2; 7 bases align to TRBD1. V lost 2 bases to trimming and J lost 3 bases; unmatched junction nucleotides: 9. The CDR3 loop spans 16 amino acids. Germline CDR1 MNHEY, CDR2 SMNVEV (reference sequence). The DNA for the CDR3 is TGTGCCAGCAGTTTAGGGAATCCGGACAGGTACTATGGCTACACCTTC. Protein sequence: CASSLGNPDRYYGYTF.

This clone has only a few counts. V and J are TRBV6-6 and TRBJ1-6, with no clear D. V was shortened by 9 bases and J by 7 bases, with 16 bases between the two germline ends. This CDR3 contains 14 residues. Germline V gene lookup returns CDR1 MNHNY and CDR2 SVGAGI (reference sequence). The CDR3 DNA sequence: TGTGCCAGTTTGAGATCAGATCTAAATTCACCCCTCCACTTT. Protein product: CASLRSDLNSPLHF.

The DNA of the CDR3 is TGCAGCGTTACCGGGACCGCTAAAAAGAATGAGCAGTTCTTC. Protein product: CSVTGTAKKNEQFF. The gene calls are TRBV29-1 and TRBJ2-1; D may match TRBD1 or TRBD2 (5 bases each). The length of the CDR3 is 14 residues. The V end lost 5 bases, the J end lost 7 bases, and 18 bases lay between the germline ends. Germline V gives CDR1 SQVTM, CDR2 ANQGSEA.

This clone was observed once. The chain uses TRBV29-1 and TRBJ2-1; D might be TRBD1 (5 bases). CDR3 length: 12 residues. CDR1 and CDR2 from the germline V gene are SQVTM and ANQGSEA. Deletions cut 7 bases from V and 8 bases from J, with 15 bases between. CDR3 sequence (DNA): TGCAGCGGGGATGGACAAGTCGATGAGCAGTTCTTC. It encodes CSGDGQVDEQFF.